The 16 T cell receptor beta chains below all came from one sample that was sequenced in a study of OX40 agonist ivuxolimab in advanced cancers. Clones were read by immunoSEQ multiplex PCR, and TCRdb kept only the in-frame ones, dropping some. The table lists tens of thousands of clones, around 84% of them singletons. The sample in question was CD4+ or CD8+ T cells sorted from blood, obtained in a trial of the OX40 agonist ivuxolimab. These receptors all stem from an adult with an advanced solid tumor such as melanoma, head and neck, liver or kidney cancer.

The genes are TRBV18 and TRBJ2-5; D perhaps matches TRBD1 (5 bases). Per germline, CDR1 KGHSH and CDR2 LQKENI. Between the trimmed V and J ends, which lost 3 bases and 5 bases, there was a span of 10 bases. The CDR3 is 13 residues long. CDR3 bases: TGTGCCAGCTCACCGGGGCCCAAGGAGACCCAGTACTTC. Protein product: CASSPGPKETQYF.

This clone appeared a single time. This chain links TRBV15 with TRBJ1-2, with 7 nucleotides matching TRBD1. This CDR3 is 15 amino acids long. Looked up from germline, CDR1 is LNHNV and CDR2 is YYDKDF (reference sequence). J gave up 4 bases and V 0 bases, and 5 bases lay outside the gene matches. CDR3 protein: CATSRETGLIYGYTF. DNA for the CDR3: TGTGCCACCAGCAGAGAGACAGGGCTGATCTATGGCTACACCTTC.

The rearrangement joins TRBV28 to TRBJ1-6; TRBD1 matches 12 bases. Germline V lookup: CDR1 MDHEN, CDR2 SYDVKM. V dropped 9 bases and J dropped 8; count of bases not matched to a gene: 8. The length of the CDR3 is 15 residues. CDR3 nucleotides: TGTGCCAGTCAAGCGGGACAGGGGGCTTATTCACCCCTCCACTTT. Translated, it gives CASQAGQGAYSPLHF.

The J gene is TRBJ1-1, the V gene TRBV5-4, with D maybe TRBD1 (5 bases). CDR1 SGHNT and CDR2 YYREEE come from the germline V gene (reference sequence). V lost 0 bases and J 0 bases, leaving 12 bases between the germline ends. The CDR3 is 16 residues long. CDR3 region: CASSLEGQGMNTEAFF. CDR3 coding DNA: TGTGCCAGCAGCTTGGAGGGGCAGGGAATGAACACTGAAGCTTTCTTT.

This clone was recorded only once. The CDR3 region has the DNA TGTGCCTGGAGTAGTGGGGCTGAAGCTTTCTTT. Translated: CAWSSGAEAFF. This sequence joins TRBV30 and TRBJ1-1; D not certain. The CDR3 consists of 11 residues. Germline loops: CDR1 GTSNPN, CDR2 SVGIG (reference sequence). Trimming pared 2 bases from V and 6 bases from J, leaving 7 bases between.

This clone came up once. The V gene is TRBV19, the J gene TRBJ2-2, with D unresolved. From germline, CDR1 is LNHDA and CDR2 SQIVND (reference sequence). CDR3 length equals 15 residues. The ends were cut back, 1 base at V and 2 bases at J, with 8 bases in the middle. CDR3 protein: CASSIVADNTGELFF. CDR3 coding DNA: TGTGCCAGTAGTATAGTGGCGGACAACACCGGGGAGCTGTTTTTT.

This chain uses TRBV5-6 with TRBJ2-3; D remains ambiguous. V was shortened by 7 bases and J by 0 bases, with 9 bases between the two germline ends. Per germline, CDR1 SGHDT and CDR2 YYEEEE. CDR3 length: 13 residues. The CDR3 region is CASRHPSTDTQYF. CDR3 DNA: TGTGCCAGCCGGCATCCAAGCACAGATACGCAGTATTTT.

The V call is TRBV7-9, the J call TRBJ1-4; the D is unclear. Germline CDR1 and CDR2: SEHNR and FQNEAQ (reference sequence). CDR3 length: 14 amino acids. Between the trimmed V and J ends, which lost 3 bases and 7 bases, there was a span of 12 bases. Here the CDR3 reads CASSFTARAEKLFF. The CDR3 bases are TGTGCCAGCAGCTTCACAGCGAGGGCTGAAAAACTGTTTTTT.

The chain has TRBV5-1 and TRBJ1-2; no reliable D call. This CDR3 has 14 amino acids. Trimming removed 1 base at V and 0 bases at J, with 7 bases between. Germline V gene lookup returns CDR1 SGHRS and CDR2 YFSETQ. CDR3 loop: CASSLLGANYGYTF. In nucleotides, the CDR3 is TGCGCCAGCAGCTTGCTCGGAGCTAACTATGGCTACACCTTC.

The V gene is TRBV2, the J gene TRBJ1-2, with 7 bases fitting TRBD1. The CDR3 length is 13 residues. CDR1 is SNHLY and CDR2 is FYNNEI in the germline V gene. J lost 8 bases, V lost 7 bases, and 10 bases had no gene match. CDR3 nucleotide sequence: TGTGCCAGCATAGGGGACAGCTTTCGGGGCTACACCTTC. Its protein is CASIGDSFRGYTF.

This clone occurred once. This chain links TRBV7-9 with TRBJ2-7; D is perhaps TRBD2 (5 bases). Germline V gene data show CDR1 as SEHNR and CDR2 as FQNEAQ (reference sequence). V lost 2 bases to trimming and J lost 5 bases, with 13 bases between them. CDR3 length equals 14 residues. CDR3 DNA: TGTGCCAGCAGCTTAACGGCGGGTTCCGACGAGCAGTACTTC. It encodes CASSLTAGSDEQYF.

CDR3 sequence: CASSGTGGAETQYF. CDR3 sequence (DNA): TGTGCCAGTTCCGGGACAGGGGGCGCGGAGACCCAGTACTTC. The chain couples TRBV19 to TRBJ2-5; 12 bases align to TRBD1. There are 14 residues in the CDR3. Losses at the gene ends were 8 bases for V and 5 bases for J; bases not matched to a gene: 6. Germline CDR1 and CDR2: LNHDA and SQIVND (reference sequence).

The rearrangement joins TRBV11-3 to TRBJ2-7, with D possibly called TRBD1 or TRBD2 (5 bases each). In germline, CDR1 is SGHNT, CDR2 YENEEA. The V end lost 0 bases, the J end lost 0 bases, and 9 bases lay between the germline ends. This CDR3 has 15 amino acids. The CDR3 nucleotides read TGTGCCAGCAGCTTAGATCGGGGCACCTCCTACGAGCAGTACTTC. Translation: CASSLDRGTSYEQYF.

A word on this clone: The junction and the germline gene differ at one end; a read error may be behind it. The V call is TRBV6-6, the J call TRBJ2-2; D remains ambiguous. This CDR3 contains 11 residues. Germline CDR1 and CDR2: MNHNY and SVGAGI (reference sequence). DNA for the CDR3: TGTGCCAGCACGAAAACCGGGGAGCTGTTTTTT. It codes for CASTKTGELFF.

This chain uses TRBV4-3 with TRBJ1-2; no firm D call. Germline V gene sequence: CDR1 LGHNA, CDR2 YSLEER. Between the trimmed V and J ends, which lost 1 base and 4 bases, there was a span of 4 bases. The CDR3 is 12 amino acids. CDR3 DNA: TGCGCCAGCAGCCAAGCGGGCTATGGCTACACCTTC. Residues: CASSQAGYGYTF.

The chain joins TRBV4-3 to TRBJ1-3; TRBD1 matches at 9 bases. Germline trimming cut 0 bases from V and 1 base from J; bases unmatched to any gene: 7. The CDR3 extends over 18 amino acids. Germline loops: CDR1 LGHNA, CDR2 YSLEER. The CDR3 sequence: CASSQEGPQGASGNTIYF. The CDR3 region has the DNA TGCGCCAGCAGCCAAGAAGGACCACAGGGGGCTTCTGGAAACACCATATATTTT.